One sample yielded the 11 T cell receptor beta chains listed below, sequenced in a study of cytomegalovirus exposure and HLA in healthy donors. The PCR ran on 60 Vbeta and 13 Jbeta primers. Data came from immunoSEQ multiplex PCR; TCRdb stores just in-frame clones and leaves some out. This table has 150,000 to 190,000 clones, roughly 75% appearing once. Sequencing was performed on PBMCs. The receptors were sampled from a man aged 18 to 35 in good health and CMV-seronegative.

The CDR3 region has the DNA TGTGCCAGCAGCCGGCCCTGGAGGTCCTACAATGAGCAGTTCTTC. Encoded protein: CASSRPWRSYNEQFF. This chain links TRBV28 with TRBJ2-1; D may be TRBD2 (5 bases). V was shortened by 6 bases and J by 1 base, with 13 bases between the two germline ends. This CDR3 has 15 residues. Germline V lookup: CDR1 MDHEN, CDR2 SYDVKM.

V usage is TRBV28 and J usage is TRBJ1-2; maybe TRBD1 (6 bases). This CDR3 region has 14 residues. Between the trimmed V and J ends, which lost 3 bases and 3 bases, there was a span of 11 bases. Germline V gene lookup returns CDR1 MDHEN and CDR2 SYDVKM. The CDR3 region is CASSLGRGDYGYTF. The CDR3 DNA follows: TGTGCCAGCAGTTTGGGCAGGGGTGACTATGGCTACACCTTC.

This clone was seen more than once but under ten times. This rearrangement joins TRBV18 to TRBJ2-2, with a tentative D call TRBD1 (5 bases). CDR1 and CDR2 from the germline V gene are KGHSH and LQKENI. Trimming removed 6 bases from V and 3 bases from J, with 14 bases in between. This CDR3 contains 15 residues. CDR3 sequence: CASSPQGRDTGELFF. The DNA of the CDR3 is TGTGCCAGCTCGCCCCAAGGCAGGGACACCGGGGAGCTGTTTTTT.

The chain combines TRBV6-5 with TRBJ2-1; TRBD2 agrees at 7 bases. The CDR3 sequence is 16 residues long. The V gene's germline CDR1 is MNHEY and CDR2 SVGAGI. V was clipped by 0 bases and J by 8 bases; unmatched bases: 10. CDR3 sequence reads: CASSYSAGAYWHEQFF. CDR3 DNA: TGTGCCAGCAGTTACTCGGCGGGAGCATATTGGCATGAGCAGTTCTTC.

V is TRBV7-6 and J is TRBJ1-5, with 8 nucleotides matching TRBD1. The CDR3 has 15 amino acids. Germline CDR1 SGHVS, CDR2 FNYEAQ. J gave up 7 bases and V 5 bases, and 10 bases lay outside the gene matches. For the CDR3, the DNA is TGTGCCAGCAGCCTGACAGGGGCCGAGGGACAGCCCCAGCATTTT. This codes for CASSLTGAEGQPQHF. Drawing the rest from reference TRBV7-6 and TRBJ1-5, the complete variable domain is GAGVSQSPRYKVTKRGQDVALRCDPISGHVSLYWYRQALGQGPEFLTYFNYEAQQDKSGLPNDRFSAERPEGSISTLTIQRTEQRDSAMYRCASSLTGAEGQPQHFGDGTRLSIL.

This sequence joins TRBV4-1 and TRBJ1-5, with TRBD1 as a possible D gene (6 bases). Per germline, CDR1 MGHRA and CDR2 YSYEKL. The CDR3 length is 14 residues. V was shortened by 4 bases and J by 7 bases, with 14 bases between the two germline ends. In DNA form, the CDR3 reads TGCGCCAGCAGCCCGGGTGCAGGGGACCAGCCCCAGCATTTT. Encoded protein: CASSPGAGDQPQHF.

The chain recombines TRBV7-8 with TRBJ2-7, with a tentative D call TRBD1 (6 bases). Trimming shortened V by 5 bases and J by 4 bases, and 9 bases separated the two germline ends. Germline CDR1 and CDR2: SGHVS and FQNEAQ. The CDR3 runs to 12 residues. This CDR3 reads CASSRQEYEQYF. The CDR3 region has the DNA TGTGCCAGCAGCCGACAGGAATACGAGCAGTACTTC.

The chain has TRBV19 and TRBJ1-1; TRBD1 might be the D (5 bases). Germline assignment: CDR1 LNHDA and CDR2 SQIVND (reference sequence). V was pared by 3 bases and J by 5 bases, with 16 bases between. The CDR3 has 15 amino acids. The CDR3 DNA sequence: TGTGCCAGTAGTATTACTGCGGGGGTTCGGACTGAAGCTTTCTTT. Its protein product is CASSITAGVRTEAFF. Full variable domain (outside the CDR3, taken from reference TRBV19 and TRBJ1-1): DGGITQSPKYLFRKEGQNVTLSCEQNLNHDAMYWYRQDPGQGLRLIYYSQIVNDFQKGDIAEGYSVSREKKESFPLTVTSAQKNPTAFYLCASSITAGVRTEAFFGQGTRLTVV.

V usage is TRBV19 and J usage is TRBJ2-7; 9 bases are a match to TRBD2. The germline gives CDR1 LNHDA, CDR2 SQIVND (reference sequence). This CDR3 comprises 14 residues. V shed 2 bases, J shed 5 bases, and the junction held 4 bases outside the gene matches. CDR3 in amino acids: CASSILAGVDEQYF. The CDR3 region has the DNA TGTGCCAGTAGTATATTAGCGGGAGTTGACGAGCAGTACTTC. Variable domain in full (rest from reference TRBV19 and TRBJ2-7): DGGITQSPKYLFRKEGQNVTLSCEQNLNHDAMYWYRQDPGQGLRLIYYSQIVNDFQKGDIAEGYSVSREKKESFPLTVTSAQKNPTAFYLCASSILAGVDEQYFGPGTRLTVT.

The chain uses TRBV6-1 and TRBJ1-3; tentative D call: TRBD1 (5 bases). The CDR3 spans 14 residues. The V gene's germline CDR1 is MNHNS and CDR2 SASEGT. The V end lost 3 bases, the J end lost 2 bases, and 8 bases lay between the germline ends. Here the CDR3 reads CASSEGGAGNTIYF. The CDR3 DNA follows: TGTGCCAGCAGTGAGGGAGGGGCTGGAAACACCATATATTTT.

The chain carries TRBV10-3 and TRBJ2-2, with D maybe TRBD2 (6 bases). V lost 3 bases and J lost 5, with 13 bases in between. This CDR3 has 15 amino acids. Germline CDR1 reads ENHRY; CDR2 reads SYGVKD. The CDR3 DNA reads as TGTGCCATCAGTGACTCAGTCGCGGGGACCGGGGAGCTGTTTTTT. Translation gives CAISDSVAGTGELFF.